The rows below give T cell receptor beta chains drawn from one sample of a study of OX40 agonist ivuxolimab in advanced cancers. Assay used: immunoSEQ multiplex PCR; TCRdb lists only in-frame clones, some missing. The sample records about 70,000 clones, 88% being singletons. The material was CD4+ or CD8+ T cells sorted from blood, obtained in a trial of the OX40 agonist ivuxolimab. These receptor sequences come from an adult with an advanced solid tumor such as melanoma, head and neck, liver or kidney cancer. Both conserved end residues are part of each CDR3. Each record gives: D gene, J gene, clone size, V gene, CDR3 protein, CDR3 DNA. The D gene is left open where the match is weak. Not every row has a clone size; where given, it reads once, few, many or a size class.

d_call: .; j_call: TRBJ2-3; clone_size: .; v_call: TRBV19; cdr3_aa: CASRDGGFTDTQYF; cdr3_nt: TGTGCCAGTAGAGACGGTGGGTTCACAGATACGCAGTATTTT
d_call: .; j_call: TRBJ2-1; clone_size: .; v_call: TRBV10-1; cdr3_aa: CASPRVGIYNEQFF; cdr3_nt: TGCGCCAGCCCGAGGGTAGGGATCTACAATGAGCAGTTCTTC
d_call: TRBD1; j_call: TRBJ1-4; clone_size: .; v_call: TRBV7-6; cdr3_aa: CASSSGTGEEKLFF; cdr3_nt: TGTGCCAGCAGCTCGGGGACAGGGGAAGAAAAACTGTTTTTT
d_call: .; j_call: TRBJ2-2; clone_size: .; v_call: TRBV5-1; cdr3_aa: CASSLAWSERTNTGELFF; cdr3_nt: TGCGCCAGCAGCTTGGCTTGGTCAGAACGAACGAACACCGGGGAGCTGTTTTTT
d_call: .; j_call: TRBJ1-2; clone_size: .; v_call: TRBV21-1; cdr3_aa: CARRAGEYGYTF; cdr3_nt: TGTGCCAGGAGAGCGGGGGAGTATGGCTACACCTTC
d_call: TRBD1; j_call: TRBJ2-7; clone_size: .; v_call: TRBV6-6; cdr3_aa: CASRPLDRGSHEQYF; cdr3_nt: TGTGCCAGCAGGCCCCTGGACAGGGGGTCCCACGAGCAGTACTTC
d_call: .; j_call: TRBJ2-7; clone_size: .; v_call: TRBV28; cdr3_aa: CASSLGGTPTHEQYF; cdr3_nt: TGTGCCAGCAGTTTAGGGGGGACCCCGACCCACGAGCAGTACTTC
d_call: TRBD1; j_call: TRBJ1-1; clone_size: few; v_call: TRBV7-3; cdr3_aa: CASSPQGGFGVNTEAFF; cdr3_nt: TGTGCCAGCAGCCCCCAGGGGGGGTTCGGGGTAAACACTGAAGCTTTCTTT
d_call: .; j_call: TRBJ1-2; clone_size: .; v_call: TRBV18; cdr3_aa: CASSPYAAAIGQGEYGYTF; cdr3_nt: TGTGCCAGCTCACCATACGCGGCCGCGATAGGCCAGGGAGAGTATGGCTACACCTTC
d_call: .; j_call: TRBJ1-1; clone_size: .; v_call: TRBV30; cdr3_aa: CAWTSQTEAFF; cdr3_nt: TGTGCCTGGACCTCGCAAACTGAAGCTTTCTTT
d_call: .; j_call: TRBJ2-1; clone_size: .; v_call: TRBV6-5; cdr3_aa: CASSNRDWQFF; cdr3_nt: TGTGCCAGCAGTAACCGGGATTGGCAGTTCTTC
d_call: TRBD1; j_call: TRBJ2-1; clone_size: .; v_call: TRBV7-6; cdr3_aa: CASSLDRGPYNEQFF; cdr3_nt: TGTGCCAGCAGCTTAGACAGGGGGCCCTACAATGAGCAGTTCTTC
d_call: .; j_call: TRBJ1-1; clone_size: .; v_call: TRBV5-1; cdr3_aa: CASSLAPMNTEAFF; cdr3_nt: TGCGCCAGCAGCTTGGCACCGATGAACACTGAAGCTTTCTTT
d_call: .; j_call: TRBJ2-1; clone_size: .; v_call: TRBV4-1; cdr3_aa: CASSQGYNEQFF; cdr3_nt: TGCGCCAGCAGCCAAGGATACAATGAGCAGTTCTTC
d_call: TRBD1; j_call: TRBJ1-2; clone_size: .; v_call: TRBV7-2; cdr3_aa: CASSPRTGLANYGYTF; cdr3_nt: TGTGCCAGCAGCCCGCGGACAGGCCTAGCTAACTATGGCTACACCTTC
d_call: .; j_call: TRBJ1-2; clone_size: .; v_call: TRBV7-2; cdr3_aa: CASSGNSRGTLYGYTF; cdr3_nt: TGTGCCAGCAGCGGGAATTCCAGGGGCACGCTCTATGGCTACACCTTC